The TCR beta chain described here comes from a study of blood T cells in healthy people across ages (dated by TCRdb to 2013 to 2016). The study in broad terms: Template switching captured roughly one uniquely barcoded TCR beta cDNA molecule per two T cells in model experiments. The study measured age-related changes in TCR beta repertoire diversity using deep sequencing normalized with unique cDNA molecular identifiers. Donors were grouped into four age groups: young (average approximately 16 years), middle-aged (about 40), aged (around 62) and long-lived (roughly 80). To avoid experimental bias, donors of different ages were spread randomly across the sequencing lanes. For two donors (one aged 18 to 30 and one aged 80 or older), the study analyzed two additional independent replicas of 1 million unique cDNA reads from the same blood draw.

On the study overall, not on this receptor specifically: Because the CMV infection status of the donors was unknown, age-related changes in expanded clonotypes may potentially have been confounded. A strong correlation was found between observed TCR beta diversity and the percentage of naive T cells measured by flow cytometry. As age increased, observed TCR beta diversity per million T cells dropped in a roughly linear way, and a significant reduction was already evident by age 40. Estimates of total diversity based on one million sequenced T cells were considered lower bounds and underestimates. Compared with the aged group, the long-lived group had more naive CD4+ T cells, fewer expanded clones and increased TCR diversity, a pattern suggesting age selection. Bulk unsorted PBMC profiling prevented conclusive comparison of naive and antigen-experienced compartments.

Libraries were prepared through 5' RACE. TCRdb records Illumina HiSeq 2500 as the sequencer. A second 7 to 11 cycle PCR used a sample-barcoded 5' primer and a J-beta primer mix. A unique molecular identifier was introduced onto each TCR beta cDNA molecule by a template-switch 5' adaptor carrying 12 random nucleotides. At least 2.5 million CDR3-containing paired-end reads were obtained from each sample. First-strand cDNA was synthesized from all RNA with the Mint cDNA synthesis kit, primed by a TRBC-specific oligonucleotide. Following uracil-DNA glycosylase treatment, all cDNA underwent a first 18-cycle PCR with the universal primers M1SS and BC2_uni_R. On the authors' methods: For normalization, 1 million high-quality reads, each with a distinct molecular identifier, were randomly selected from each sample. Reads with shared molecular identifiers were discarded instead of being binned into consensus sequences. MiTCR, set to a Q25 quality threshold and the strictest error-elimination algorithm, was used for CDR3 identification, clonotype clustering and error correction. A nonparametric unseen species model with Euler transformation was used to estimate a lower bound on total TCR beta diversity. TCRdb reworked the public reads: Q25 trimming with fastp, MiXCR clone assembly, productive beta chains retained. Rows merge per CDR3 protein into single entries with the most common DNA and genes. The V and J calls, along with clone size, are taken from TCRdb and not from the paper's own processing. In this sample the table shows 1.5 million to 2 million distinct CDR3 sequences, 34% of which occur a single time. The ten most abundant clones make up 11% of the sample.

The CDR3, from cysteine to phenylalanine, totals 15 residues. Only the CDR3 DNA stays, 45 bases, in frame from base 1. V is cut by 2 bases and J by 4 bases, and the space between the germline ends is 11 bases. CDR1 is given as MNHNS and CDR2 as SASEGT, both from the germline V gene. As regards this clonotype: Its cognate antigen has yet to be identified. No base quality values were provided; no much bigger clone lies one nucleotide off.

Donors were 35 to 40 systemically healthy Caucasian individuals from Russia aged roughly 6 to 95 years. Around 10 milliliters of peripheral blood were collected from each donor into EDTA-treated Vacutainer tubes. Ficoll-Paque density-gradient centrifugation was used to isolate PBMCs, with at least 6.5 million per sample. Trizol reagent was used to extract total RNA from PBMCs, with at least 5 micrograms per sample. For every donor, an aliquot of PBMCs went through flow cytometry to measure the percentages of naive CD45RAhigh/CD27high T cells. The sequence was collected from a woman aged 25-40 years in good health. Recombination joined TRBV6-1 with TRBJ2-2; no D gene can be assigned with confidence. The material sequenced was blood. The DNA reads TGTGCCAGCAGTGAAAATCGGATCTCCACCGGGGAGCTGTTTTTT. Translated, this is CASSENRISTGELFF.